This T cell receptor beta chain was identified during a study of human T cells and chemical hapten exposure. Background on the study: Enrolled patients were predominantly female and had alopecia areata, totalis or universalis.

Unmatched junction bases numbered 9, after V lost 7 bases and J lost 4 bases. The CDR3 has 14 amino acids. CDR1 is MNHNY and CDR2 is SVGAGI in the germline V gene (reference sequence). Time point: patch test 1, 2 weeks after DPC sensitization. Treatment noted: therapeutic diphenylcyclopropenone sensitization with weekly scalp DPC. TCRdb re-derived calls from the RACE reads in MiXCR, one entry per CDR3 protein. The sample records 70,000 to 100,000 distinct CDR3 sequences, about 7.5% being singletons. This clonotype was counted ten times or more. The material sequenced was whole blood, taken in connection with sensitization to the hapten diphenylcyclopropenone (DPC). The chain combines TRBV6-6 with TRBJ2-5; 7 nucleotides align to TRBD1. This sequence originates from a woman aged 25 to 39 with alopecia areata. Some clones in this sample may be carry-over from other donors' samples. The DNA of the CDR3 is TGTGCCAGCACCAAACAGGGACAGCTAGAGACCCAGTACTTC. As protein: CASTKQGQLETQYF.